This T cell receptor (beta chain) appears in the sequencing data of a study of CD8 T cells in ankylosing spondylitis. Between the trimmed V and J ends, which lost 0 bases and 5 bases, there was a span of 13 bases. CDR1 SQVTM and CDR2 ANQGSEA come from the germline V gene. This CDR3 has 14 amino acids. TCRdb re-called the 5' RACE reads through MiXCR, storing one row per CDR3 protein. The sample holds around 300,000 distinct CDR3 sequences, under 14% seen once. The table lists this clonotype with many counts. The receptor comes from a female donor with ankylosing spondylitis or in good health (not recorded which). The chain carries TRBV29-1 and TRBJ2-5, with a possible D match to TRBD2 (6 bases). The sample consisted of blood, either unsorted or a sorted T cell fraction (not recorded which). The CDR3: CSVEDLRRGETQYF. The CDR3 nucleotides read TGCAGCGTTGAAGATCTCCGGCGGGGTGAGACCCAGTACTTC.